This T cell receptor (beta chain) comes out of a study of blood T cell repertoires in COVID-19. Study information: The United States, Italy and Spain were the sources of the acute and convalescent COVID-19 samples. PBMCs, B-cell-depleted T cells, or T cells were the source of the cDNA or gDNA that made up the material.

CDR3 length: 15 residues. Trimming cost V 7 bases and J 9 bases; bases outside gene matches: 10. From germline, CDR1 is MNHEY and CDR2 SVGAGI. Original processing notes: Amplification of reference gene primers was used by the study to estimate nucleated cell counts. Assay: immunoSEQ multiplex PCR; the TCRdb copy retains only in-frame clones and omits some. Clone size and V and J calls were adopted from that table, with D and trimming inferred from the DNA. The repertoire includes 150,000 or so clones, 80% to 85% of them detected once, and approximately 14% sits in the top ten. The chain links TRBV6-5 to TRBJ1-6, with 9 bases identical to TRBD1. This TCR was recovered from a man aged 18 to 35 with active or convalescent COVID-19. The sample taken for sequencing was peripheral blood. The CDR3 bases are TGTGCCAGCACTAGGGGCACAGGGGGCCCTTCACCCCTCCACTTT. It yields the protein CASTRGTGGPSPLHF.